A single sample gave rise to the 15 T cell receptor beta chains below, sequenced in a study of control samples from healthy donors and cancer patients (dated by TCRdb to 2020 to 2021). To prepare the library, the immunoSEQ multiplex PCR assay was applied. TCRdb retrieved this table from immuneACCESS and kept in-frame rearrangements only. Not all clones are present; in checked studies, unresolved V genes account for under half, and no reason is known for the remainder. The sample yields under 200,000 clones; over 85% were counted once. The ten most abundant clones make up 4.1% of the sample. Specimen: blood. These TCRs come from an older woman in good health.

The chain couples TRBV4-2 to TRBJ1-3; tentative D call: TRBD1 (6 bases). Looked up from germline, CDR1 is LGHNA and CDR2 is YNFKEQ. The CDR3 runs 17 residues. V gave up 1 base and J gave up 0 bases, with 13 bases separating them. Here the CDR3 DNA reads TGTGCCAGCAGCCAAGCCCAGACGGACAGCTCTGGAAACACCATATATTTT. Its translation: CASSQAQTDSSGNTIYF.

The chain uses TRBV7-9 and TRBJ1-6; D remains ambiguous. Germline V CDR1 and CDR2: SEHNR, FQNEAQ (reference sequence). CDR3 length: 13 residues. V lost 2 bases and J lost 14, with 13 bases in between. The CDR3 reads CASSLTVVLALHF. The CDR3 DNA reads TGTGCCAGCAGCTTAACGGTAGTGCTGGCCCTCCACTTT.

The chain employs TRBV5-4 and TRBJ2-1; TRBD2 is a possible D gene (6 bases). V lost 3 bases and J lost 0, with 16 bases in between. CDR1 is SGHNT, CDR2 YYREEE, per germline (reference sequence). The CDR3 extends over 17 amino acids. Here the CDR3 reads CASSSTRDSDSYNEQFF. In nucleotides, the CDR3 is TGTGCCAGCAGCTCGACCCGGGACTCAGACTCCTACAATGAGCAGTTCTTC.

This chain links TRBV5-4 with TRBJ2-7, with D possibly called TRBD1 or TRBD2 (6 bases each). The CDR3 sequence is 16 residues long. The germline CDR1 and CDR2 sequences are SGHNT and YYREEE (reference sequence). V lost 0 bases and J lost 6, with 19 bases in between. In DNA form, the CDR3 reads TGTGCCAGCAGCTTGGGCCAGACAGGCGGGGTGGGCGAGCAGTACTTC. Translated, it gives CASSLGQTGGVGEQYF.

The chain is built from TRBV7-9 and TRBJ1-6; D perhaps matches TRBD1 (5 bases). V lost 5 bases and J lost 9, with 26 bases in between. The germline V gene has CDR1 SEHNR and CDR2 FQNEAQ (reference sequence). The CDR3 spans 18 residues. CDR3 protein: CASSPSVAPAGGVSPLHF. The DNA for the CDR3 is TGTGCCAGCAGCCCCTCGGTTGCCCCCGCGGGGGGTGTTTCACCCCTCCACTTT.

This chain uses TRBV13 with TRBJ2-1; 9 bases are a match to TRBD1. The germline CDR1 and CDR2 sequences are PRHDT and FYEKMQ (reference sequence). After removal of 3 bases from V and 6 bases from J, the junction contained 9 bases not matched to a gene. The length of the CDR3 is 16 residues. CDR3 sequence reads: CASSLTPGQGFNEQFF. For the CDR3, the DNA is TGTGCCAGCAGCTTGACCCCGGGACAGGGATTCAATGAGCAGTTCTTC.

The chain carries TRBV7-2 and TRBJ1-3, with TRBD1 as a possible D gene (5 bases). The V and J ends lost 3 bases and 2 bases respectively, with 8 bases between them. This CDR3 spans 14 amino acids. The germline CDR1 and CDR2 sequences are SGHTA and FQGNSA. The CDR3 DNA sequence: TGTGCCAGCAGCTTCCCGGACACTGGAAACACCATATATTTT. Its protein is CASSFPDTGNTIYF.

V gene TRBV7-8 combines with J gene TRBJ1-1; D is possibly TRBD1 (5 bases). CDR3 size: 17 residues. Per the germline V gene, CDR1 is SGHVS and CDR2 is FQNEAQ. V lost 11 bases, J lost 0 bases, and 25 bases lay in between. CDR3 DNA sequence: TGTGCCGCGCACTCGGGGCAGCCTATGGCGATGAACACTGAAGCTTTCTTT. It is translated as CAAHSGQPMAMNTEAFF.

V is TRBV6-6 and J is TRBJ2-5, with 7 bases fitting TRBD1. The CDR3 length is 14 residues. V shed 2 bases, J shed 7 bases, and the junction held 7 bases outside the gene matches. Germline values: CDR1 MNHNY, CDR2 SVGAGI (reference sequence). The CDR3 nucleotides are TGTGCCAGCAGTTACGGGACAGCCCTCGGGACCCAGTACTTC. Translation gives CASSYGTALGTQYF.

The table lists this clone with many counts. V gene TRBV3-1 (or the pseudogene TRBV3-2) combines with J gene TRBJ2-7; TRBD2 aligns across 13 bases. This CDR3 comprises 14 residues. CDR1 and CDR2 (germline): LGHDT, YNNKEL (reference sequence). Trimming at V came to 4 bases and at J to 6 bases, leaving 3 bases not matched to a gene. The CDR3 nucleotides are TGTGCCAGCAGCCCGGGACTAGCGGGATTCGAGCAGTACTTC. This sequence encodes CASSPGLAGFEQYF.

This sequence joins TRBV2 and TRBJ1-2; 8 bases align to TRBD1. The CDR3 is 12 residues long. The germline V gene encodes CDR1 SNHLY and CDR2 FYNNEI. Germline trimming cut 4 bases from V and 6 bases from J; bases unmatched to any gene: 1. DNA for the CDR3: TGTGCCAGCAGTGTGACAGGGGATGGCTACACCTTC. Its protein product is CASSVTGDGYTF.

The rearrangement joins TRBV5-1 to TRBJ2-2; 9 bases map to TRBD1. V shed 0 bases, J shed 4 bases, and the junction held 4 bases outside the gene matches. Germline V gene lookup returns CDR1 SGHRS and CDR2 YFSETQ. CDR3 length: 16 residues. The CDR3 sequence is CASSLVGTGLTGELFF. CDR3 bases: TGCGCCAGCAGCTTGGTAGGGACAGGGCTCACCGGGGAGCTGTTTTTT.

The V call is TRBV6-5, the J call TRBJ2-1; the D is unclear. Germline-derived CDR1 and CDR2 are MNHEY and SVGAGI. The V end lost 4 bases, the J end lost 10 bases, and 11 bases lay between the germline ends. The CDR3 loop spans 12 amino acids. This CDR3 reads CASSSPIQEQFF. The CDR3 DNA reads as TGTGCCAGCAGTTCTCCCATACAGGAGCAGTTCTTC.

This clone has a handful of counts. The CDR3 DNA sequence: TGCAGCGCCAGGGACAGGGAAAATTCACCCCTCCACTTT. Translated: CSARDRENSPLHF. The chain is built from TRBV29-1 and TRBJ1-6, with 9 bases identical to TRBD1. CDR1 and CDR2 (germline): SQVTM, ANQGSEA. J gave up 7 bases and V 7 bases, and 5 bases lay outside the gene matches. The CDR3 has 13 amino acids.

The CDR3 region has the DNA TGTGCCAGTAGTATCTCCGCGGGCTACACCTTC. This translates into CASSISAGYTF. The V and J genes are TRBV19 and TRBJ1-2, with D hard to call. The CDR3 totals 11 residues. CDR1 is LNHDA, CDR2 SQIVND, per germline (reference sequence). Trimming removed 3 bases from V and 8 bases from J, with 7 bases in between.